Below are 15 T cell receptor beta chains sequenced from a single sample in a study of blood T cell repertoires in COVID-19. Sequenced by immunoSEQ multiplex PCR; TCRdb stores in-frame clones only, minus some. The sample has hundreds of thousands of clones, around nine tenths seen once. What was sequenced was PBMCs or T cells enriched from blood (not recorded which). The source of these receptors is a woman between 50 and 59 years old who had recovered from COVID-19.

The rearrangement links TRBV3-1 (or the pseudogene TRBV3-2) to TRBJ2-1, with TRBD2 matching over 12 bases. The length of the CDR3 is 17 residues. With 1 base clipped from V and 6 bases from J, the junction kept 7 bases outside the gene matches. CDR1 is LGHDT, CDR2 YNNKEL, per germline (reference sequence). Here the CDR3 reads CASSQGVTSGSRNEQFF. The CDR3 bases are TGTGCCAGCAGCCAAGGGGTGACTAGCGGGAGTCGCAATGAGCAGTTCTTC.

The chain combines TRBV13 with TRBJ1-5; a weak D match, TRBD1 (6 bases). The CDR3 is 16 amino acids. The V and J ends lost 5 bases and 1 base respectively, with 15 bases between them. The germline gives CDR1 PRHDT, CDR2 FYEKMQ (reference sequence). Written as DNA, the CDR3 is TGTGCCAGCAGCAGGGCCGGGGGGGCAAGCAATCAGCCCCAGCATTTT. Amino acid sequence: CASSRAGGASNQPQHF.

The CDR3 loop reads CASRSPGKNEKLFF. CDR3 nucleotides: TGTGCCAGCAGGAGTCCAGGAAAGAATGAAAAACTGTTTTTT. The gene calls are TRBV27 and TRBJ1-4; D gene ambiguous. Looked up from germline, CDR1 is MNHEY and CDR2 is SMNVEV (reference sequence). V was pared by 6 bases and J by 5 bases, with 13 bases between. The CDR3 contains 14 residues. The entire variable domain, with the rest obtained from reference TRBV27 and TRBJ1-4, is as follows: EAQVTQNPRYLITVTGKKLTVTCSQNMNHEYMSWYRQDPGLGLRQIYYSMNVEVTDKGDVPEGYKVSRKEKRNFPLILESPSPNQTSLYFCASRSPGKNEKLFFGSGTQLSVL.

This rearrangement joins TRBV4-2 to TRBJ1-2; D unclear. V was trimmed by 0 bases and J by 1 base, leaving 6 bases between them. CDR3 length equals 14 residues. The germline V gene encodes CDR1 LGHNA and CDR2 YNFKEQ. The CDR3 DNA reads TGTGCCAGCAGCCAAGAGTCCGTTAACTATGGCTACACCTTC. Translated, it gives CASSQESVNYGYTF.

The chain links TRBV9 to TRBJ1-3, with D maybe TRBD1 (6 bases). Trimming stripped 3 bases from V and 4 bases from J, with 14 bases between. The length of the CDR3 is 15 residues. The germline gives CDR1 SGDLS, CDR2 YYNGEE. The CDR3 reads CASSGKQGRGNTIYF. CDR3 DNA: TGTGCCAGCAGCGGAAAACAGGGACGAGGAAACACCATATATTTT.

This chain uses TRBV7-3 with TRBJ2-5, with TRBD2 identical over 14 bases. V was clipped by 3 bases and J by 5 bases; unmatched bases: 5. The CDR3 is 16 residues long. The germline gives CDR1 SGHTA, CDR2 FQGTGA. The CDR3 protein is CASSLGLAGVGETQYF. DNA for the CDR3: TGTGCCAGCAGCTTGGGACTAGCGGGAGTTGGGGAGACCCAGTACTTC.

Only a few counts were recorded for this clone. This rearrangement joins TRBV2 to TRBJ2-7; 12 bases fit TRBD2. The CDR3 spans 14 residues. The germline V gene encodes CDR1 SNHLY and CDR2 FYNNEI. The trim removed 7 bases at V and 2 bases at J, leaving 3 bases unmatched. CDR3 sequence: CASTLAGGTYEQYF. The CDR3 DNA follows: TGTGCCAGCACTCTAGCGGGAGGGACCTACGAGCAGTACTTC.

This clone has just one count. This rearrangement joins TRBV10-3 to TRBJ2-1, with 14 bases matching TRBD2. With V trimmed by 7 bases and J by 1 base, 9 bases remained unmatched. The CDR3 extends over 18 amino acids. In germline, CDR1 is ENHRY, CDR2 SYGVKD. CDR3 nucleotides: TGTGCCATCACAGTGGGGACTAGCGGGAGTCCATCCTACAATGAGCAGTTCTTC. Amino acids: CAITVGTSGSPSYNEQFF.

In this sample, this clone turned up a few times. V and J are TRBV7-9 and TRBJ1-1, with D perhaps matching TRBD1 (5 bases). The CDR3 is 12 amino acids. The V and J ends lost 3 bases and 10 bases respectively, with 12 bases between them. Germline V CDR1 and CDR2: SEHNR, FQNEAQ (reference sequence). CDR3 sequence (DNA): TGTGCCAGCAGCTTCCAGGGTAACGCAGCTTTCTTT. This translates into CASSFQGNAAFF. The full variable domain, with the rest looked up from reference TRBV7-9 and TRBJ1-1, is DTGVSQNPRHKITKRGQNVTFRCDPISEHNRLYWYRQTLGQGPEFLTYFQNEAQLEKSRLLSDRFSAERPKGSFSTLEIQRTEQGDSAMYLCASSFQGNAAFFGQGTRLTVV.

The rearrangement uses TRBV3-1 (or the pseudogene TRBV3-2) and TRBJ1-1, with 7 nucleotides matching TRBD1. The germline CDR1 and CDR2 sequences are LGHDT and YNNKEL (reference sequence). The CDR3 extends over 12 amino acids. Unmatched junction bases numbered 6, after V lost 3 bases and J lost 11 bases. The CDR3 spells CASSQKGQLAFF. The CDR3, as DNA: TGTGCCAGCAGCCAGAAGGGACAGTTGGCTTTCTTT.

The chain joins TRBV7-8 to TRBJ2-7, with D possibly being TRBD1 (7 bases). V lost 1 base and J lost 5, with 15 bases in between. Germline CDR1 is SGHVS and CDR2 is FQNEAQ. The CDR3 sequence is 15 residues long. Here the CDR3 reads CASSLGSGGRHEQYF. The DNA of the CDR3 is TGTGCCAGCAGCTTAGGGTCAGGGGGGCGGCACGAGCAGTACTTC.

V usage is TRBV7-9 and J usage is TRBJ2-2, with 8 nucleotides matching TRBD2. CDR1 is SEHNR, CDR2 FQNEAQ, per germline (reference sequence). V gave up 2 bases and J gave up 1 base; unmatched junction bases: 0. The CDR3 loop spans 15 amino acids. CDR3 protein: CASSLTSGNTGELFF. CDR3 sequence (DNA): TGTGCCAGCAGCTTAACTAGCGGGAACACCGGGGAGCTGTTTTTT.

V usage is TRBV27 and J usage is TRBJ1-5; 8 bases agree with TRBD1. Germline V gene data show CDR1 as MNHEY and CDR2 as SMNVEV (reference sequence). CDR3 length equals 15 residues. Losses at the gene ends were 2 bases for V and 7 bases for J; bases not matched to a gene: 7. CDR3: CASSLDAGGAQPQHF. Written as DNA, the CDR3 is TGTGCCAGCAGTTTAGACGCAGGGGGCGCGCAGCCCCAGCATTTT.

This rearrangement joins TRBV19 to TRBJ2-1, with D maybe TRBD2 (6 bases). The length of the CDR3 is 13 residues. Per germline, CDR1 LNHDA and CDR2 SQIVND (reference sequence). V shed 5 bases and J shed 8 bases, with 13 bases lying between them. In nucleotides, the CDR3 is TGTGCCAGTAGTGTGACTAGGTACTATGAGCAGTTCTTC. Translated: CASSVTRYYEQFF.

CDR3 coding DNA: TGTGCCAGCTCACCAGTGGTCGATGTTAGGGGTTCACATTCACCCCTCCACTTT. This sequence encodes CASSPVVDVRGSHSPLHF. The chain joins TRBV18 to TRBJ1-6, with D perhaps TRBD1 (5 bases). The CDR3 sequence is 18 residues long. Germline CDR1 reads KGHSH; CDR2 reads LQKENI. Trimming shortened V by 2 bases and J by 8 bases, and 22 bases separated the two germline ends.